The 32 T cell receptor beta chains listed next were all sequenced from one sample in a study of vaccination and CD4 T cells after COVID-19. The sample's treatment: roughly nine-day PBMC culture with coronavirus spike peptide pools or control peptides (ViraFEST assay). Gathering of the CD4+ T cells, from the unexposed donor, took place before the COVID-19 pandemic (2011-2018). These receptors are not linked to any known antigen. Once obtained from cultured CD4+ T cells, the DNA was sequenced using the Oncomine TCR Beta short-read assay. TCRdb independently ran MiXCR on the PCR reads; one entry per CDR3 protein. The sample includes some 7,000 distinct CDR3 sequences, less than 30% of them seen just once. The sample consisted of CD4+ T cells from blood, cultured in vitro. The receptors derive from a human donor in good health.

This chain uses TRBV6-1 with TRBJ1-1; 8 bases fit TRBD1. The CDR3 runs to 16 residues. J lost 6 bases, V lost 6 bases, and 15 bases had no gene match. Germline V gene lookup returns CDR1 MNHNS and CDR2 SASEGT. The CDR3 nucleotides read TGTGCCAGCAGGCCCGGGACAGGAAGGGGACGGGCTGAAGCTTTCTTT. As protein: CASRPGTGRGRAEAFF.

By sample share, this clonotype is medium-sized (0.01 to 0.1%). This sequence joins TRBV10-1 and TRBJ1-1; tentative D call: TRBD1 (6 bases). The CDR3 is 14 residues long. The ends were cut back, 4 bases at V and 1 base at J, with 10 bases in the middle. Germline CDR1 reads WNHNN; CDR2 reads SYGVQD (reference sequence). CDR3 amino acids: CASSVDRRNTEAFF. Written as DNA, the CDR3 is TGCGCCAGCAGTGTGGACAGAAGGAACACTGAAGCTTTCTTT.

This clonotype has just a few counts. The V call is TRBV20-1, the J call TRBJ2-5; D ambiguous. The CDR3 consists of 17 residues. The ends were cut back, 4 bases at V and 4 bases at J, with 25 bases in the middle. Germline CDR1 and CDR2: DFQATT and SNEGSKA (reference sequence). Written as DNA, the CDR3 is TGCAGTGCTACCCGGTCTTTCGCGTCCGGGTCATTAGAGACCCAGTACTTC. It codes for CSATRSFASGSLETQYF.

In this sample, this clonotype is medium-sized. The V gene is TRBV6-1, the J gene TRBJ1-1; 8 bases fit TRBD1. The CDR3 has 14 residues. Germline V gene sequence: CDR1 MNHNS, CDR2 SASEGT. Trimming removed 6 bases from V and 0 bases from J; junction bases left unmatched: 3. CDR3 protein: CASSRGHLNTEAFF. DNA of the CDR3: TGTGCCAGCAGCAGGGGGCACTTGAACACTGAAGCTTTCTTT.

This clonotype was picked up a small number of times. The chain carries TRBV6-1 and TRBJ2-3; 7 positions agree with TRBD1. The CDR3 is 14 residues long. Germline lookup yields CDR1 MNHNS and CDR2 SASEGT. Germline trimming cut 6 bases from V and 2 bases from J; bases unmatched to any gene: 5. CDR3 DNA: TGTGCCAGCAGCCGGACAGGAGTCACAGATACGCAGTATTTT. Its protein is CASSRTGVTDTQYF.

A single count supports this clonotype. The V call is TRBV7-9, the J call TRBJ2-1, with 7 bases that match TRBD1. There are 16 residues in the CDR3. The J segment lost 8 bases and the V segment lost 2 bases, leaving 12 bases of the junction unmatched. Germline V CDR1 and CDR2: SEHNR, FQNEAQ (reference sequence). The CDR3 spells CASSLMLTGLFDEQFF. The CDR3 DNA is TGTGCCAGCAGCTTAATGCTGACAGGGCTCTTCGATGAGCAGTTCTTC. The variable domain in full, with the rest retrieved from reference TRBV7-9 and TRBJ2-1, is DTGVSQNPRHKITKRGQNVTFRCDPISEHNRLYWYRQTLGQGPEFLTYFQNEAQLEKSRLLSDRFSAERPKGSFSTLEIQRTEQGDSAMYLCASSLMLTGLFDEQFFGPGTRLTVL.

Sample share makes this clonotype large (0.1 to 1%). The chain combines TRBV20-1 with TRBJ1-2, with 7 bases fitting TRBD1. J lost 10 bases, V lost 0 bases, and 11 bases had no gene match. The CDR3 loop spans 14 amino acids. CDR1 and CDR2 (germline): DFQATT, SNEGSKA (reference sequence). CDR3 sequence (DNA): TGCAGTGCTAGAGAAAATCCAGGGGGGGAGGCCTACACCTTC. Residues: CSARENPGGEAYTF.

This clonotype turned up a few times. The CDR3 loop is CASSLLMIAEAFF. The CDR3 DNA follows: TGTGCCAGCAGTTTATTAATGATCGCTGAAGCTTTCTTT. The J gene is TRBJ1-1, the V gene TRBV12-3 or TRBV12-4; the D is unclear. V was pared by 2 bases and J by 6 bases, with 10 bases between. This CDR3 contains 13 residues.

This rearrangement joins TRBV11-2 to TRBJ2-1; D is tentatively TRBD1 or TRBD2 (5 bases each). This CDR3 is 11 amino acids long. V gave up 4 bases and J gave up 9 bases, with 7 bases separating them. Germline CDR1 and CDR2: SGHAT and FQNNGV. The DNA for the CDR3 is TGTGCCAGCAGCTCGGGGCCTGAGCAGTTCTTC. Residues: CASSSGPEQFF.

The V gene is TRBV24-1, the J gene TRBJ1-1; weak D call: TRBD1 (5 bases). This CDR3 is 15 amino acids long. The germline V gene has CDR1 KGHDR and CDR2 SFDVKD. V lost 10 bases to trimming and J lost 0 bases, with 17 bases between them. The CDR3 nucleotides are TGTGCCACAGTGACCAGACAGTACATGAACACTGAAGCTTTCTTT. It translates to CATVTRQYMNTEAFF.

V is TRBV11-1 and J is TRBJ1-1, with D possibly being TRBD1 (6 bases). Trimming left V 6 bases short and J 5 bases short, with 13 bases between. The CDR3 covers 13 residues. Germline-derived CDR1 and CDR2 are SGHAT and FQDESV (reference sequence). CDR3 in DNA: TGTGCCAGCAGACTACAGGGCCGTACTGAAGCTTTCTTT. Its translation: CASRLQGRTEAFF.

This clonotype was seen just once. This chain connects TRBV7-2 to TRBJ1-4, with 11 nucleotides matching TRBD1. The germline gives CDR1 SGHTA, CDR2 FQGNSA. V was clipped by 4 bases and J by 6 bases; unmatched bases: 1. This CDR3 has 14 residues. Written as DNA, the CDR3 is TGTGCCAGCAGCTCGGACAGGGGGCATGAAAAACTGTTTTTT. As protein: CASSSDRGHEKLFF.

J is TRBJ1-2 and V is TRBV20-1; 8 bases are a match to TRBD1. The CDR3 runs to 13 residues. Per germline, CDR1 DFQATT and CDR2 SNEGSKA (reference sequence). Germline trimming cut 6 bases from V and 4 bases from J; bases unmatched to any gene: 7. CDR3 in DNA: TGCAGTGCCCAAGGACAGGGTGGCTATGGCTACACCTTC. This translates into CSAQGQGGYGYTF.

The genes are TRBV5-1 and TRBJ1-2, with a weak D call TRBD1 (6 bases). Germline V gene lookup returns CDR1 SGHRS and CDR2 YFSETQ. The CDR3 runs 13 residues. Trimming pared 0 bases from V and 8 bases from J, leaving 11 bases between. The CDR3 coding sequence is TGCGCCAGCAGCTTGGACAGGGCGGGAGGCTACACCTTC. Protein product: CASSLDRAGGYTF.

J is TRBJ2-2 and V is TRBV18, with D unresolved. The V gene lost 3 bases and the J gene lost 8 bases, with 4 bases spanning the gap. From germline, CDR1 is KGHSH and CDR2 LQKENI. This CDR3 is built from 11 residues. The CDR3 nucleotides are TGTGCCAGCTCACCCACTGGGGAGCTGTTTTTT. Protein: CASSPTGELFF.

V gene TRBV12-3 or TRBV12-4 combines with J gene TRBJ1-2; maybe TRBD1 (6 bases). The CDR3 has 12 amino acids. V dropped 6 bases and J dropped 13 bases, with 18 bases sitting between them. The DNA of the CDR3 is TGTGCCAGCAGCTCTTCGGGGGCTCGATCCACCTTC. This encodes CASSSSGARSTF.

The J gene is TRBJ1-2, the V gene TRBV30; D perhaps matches TRBD1 (6 bases). CDR1 GTSNPN and CDR2 SVGIG come from the germline V gene (reference sequence). This CDR3 comprises 17 residues. The V end lost 0 bases, the J end lost 0 bases, and 17 bases lay between the germline ends. CDR3 DNA sequence: TGTGCCTGGAGTGTACTGGGGGCCAGGAGGGCTAACTATGGCTACACCTTC. Protein sequence: CAWSVLGARRANYGYTF.

By share, this clonotype ranks as medium-sized. The J gene is TRBJ1-1, the V gene TRBV20-1, with D possibly being TRBD1 (6 bases). The germline V gene has CDR1 DFQATT and CDR2 SNEGSKA (reference sequence). This CDR3 is 13 amino acids long. With 6 bases removed from V and 0 bases from J, the gap between germline ends came to 11 bases. CDR3 sequence (DNA): TGCAGTGCCCCCGGACAGATGAACACTGAAGCTTTCTTT. Translating gives CSAPGQMNTEAFF.

The V call is TRBV6-1, the J call TRBJ2-7, with 9 nucleotides matching TRBD1. The CDR3 contains 13 residues. In germline, CDR1 is MNHNS, CDR2 SASEGT. Trimming took 5 bases from V and 3 from J; bases not matched to a gene: 2. CDR3 coding DNA: TGTGCCAGCAGTCAGGGACAGGGCTACGAGCAGTACTTC. Residues: CASSQGQGYEQYF.

The V and J genes are TRBV27 and TRBJ2-1, with 8 bases aligning to TRBD1. The J segment lost 8 bases and the V segment lost 9 bases, leaving 6 bases of the junction unmatched. Per germline, CDR1 MNHEY and CDR2 SMNVEV (reference sequence). The CDR3 has 12 amino acids. The CDR3 DNA reads TGTGCCAGTCGGCCACAGGGGGATGAGCAGTTCTTC. It is translated as CASRPQGDEQFF.

This clonotype is judged medium-sized. This chain joins TRBV20-1 and TRBJ1-2; D gene ambiguous. CDR1 DFQATT and CDR2 SNEGSKA come from the germline V gene (reference sequence). V was shortened by 5 bases and J by 4 bases, with 11 bases between the two germline ends. This CDR3 has 12 amino acids. The CDR3 region has the DNA TGCAGTGCTCATACAACAGTCTATGGCTACACCTTC. It codes for CSAHTTVYGYTF.

This chain joins TRBV11-3 and TRBJ2-1; TRBD2 aligns across 9 bases. With V trimmed by 4 bases and J by 4 bases, 2 bases remained unmatched. CDR3 length: 14 amino acids. In germline, CDR1 is SGHNT, CDR2 YENEEA. For the CDR3, the DNA is TGTGCCAGCAGCTCGGGACTAGCTTACAATGAGCAGTTCTTC. Translation: CASSSGLAYNEQFF.

This clonotype was recorded a few times. J is TRBJ1-2 and V is TRBV6-1; 9 bases match TRBD1. The V gene's germline CDR1 is MNHNS and CDR2 SASEGT. V shed 7 bases, J shed 4 bases, and the junction held 10 bases outside the gene matches. The CDR3 is 15 amino acids. CDR3 nucleotides: TGTGCCAGCACCAGGGACAGGGCTAACATCTATGGCTACACCTTC. Protein: CASTRDRANIYGYTF.

The chain uses TRBV15 and TRBJ2-1, with D possibly TRBD1 on 6 matching bases. CDR1 and CDR2 (germline): LNHNV, YYDKDF (reference sequence). The CDR3 has 14 residues. Deletions cut 0 bases from V and 10 bases from J, with 13 bases between. The CDR3 region has the DNA TGTGCCACCAGCAGAGATTTAACCGGGACAGAGCAGTTCTTC. This translates into CATSRDLTGTEQFF.

V usage is TRBV20-1 and J usage is TRBJ2-5; 14 nucleotides align to TRBD2. J was trimmed by 5 bases and V by 5 bases; bases with no gene match: 10. The length of the CDR3 is 16 residues. Germline CDR1 DFQATT, CDR2 SNEGSKA (reference sequence). CDR3 in DNA: TGCAGTGCTGGGCTGACTAGCGGGGGGGCCAGGGAGACCCAGTACTTC. Its protein product is CSAGLTSGGARETQYF.

This clonotype was counted only a few times. This CDR3 is CASSATPPDTQYF. CDR3 coding DNA: TGTGCCAGCAGTGCGACCCCCCCAGATACGCAGTATTTT. V is TRBV6-4 and J is TRBJ2-3; D uncertain. CDR3 length: 13 residues. V was shortened by 4 bases and J by 4 bases, with 9 bases between the two germline ends. Per the germline V gene, CDR1 is MRHNA and CDR2 is SNTAGT.

This clonotype has more than one count but fewer than ten. The rearrangement links TRBV20-1 to TRBJ1-6, with 7 positions matching TRBD1. CDR1 is DFQATT, CDR2 SNEGSKA, per germline (reference sequence). V shed 3 bases and J 9 bases; nucleotides not matched to a gene: 11. This CDR3 contains 15 residues. The DNA for the CDR3 is TGCAGTGCTAGTTACCGACGACAGGGCAGTTCACCCCTCCACTTT. This gives the protein CSASYRRQGSSPLHF.

This clonotype has only a few counts. The V call is TRBV20-1, the J call TRBJ2-7; a possible D gene is TRBD1 (6 bases). This CDR3 comprises 14 residues. CDR1 and CDR2 (germline): DFQATT, SNEGSKA (reference sequence). Trimming removed 6 bases at V and 3 bases at J, with 18 bases between. CDR3 loop: CSAQAAKGGYEQYF. CDR3 in DNA: TGCAGTGCCCAGGCGGCTAAAGGGGGCTACGAGCAGTACTTC.

This clonotype is judged medium-sized (0.01 to 0.1%). The genes are TRBV20-1 and TRBJ1-1; D perhaps matches TRBD1 (5 bases). From germline, CDR1 is DFQATT and CDR2 SNEGSKA (reference sequence). This CDR3 has 12 amino acids. Trimming shortened V by 6 bases and J by 3 bases, and 11 bases separated the two germline ends. In DNA form, the CDR3 reads TGCAGTGCCGGGGCAGGATACACTGAAGCTTTCTTT. It translates to CSAGAGYTEAFF.

This clonotype appeared a single time. V and J are TRBV27 and TRBJ1-3; no clear D gene. CDR1 and CDR2 (germline): MNHEY, SMNVEV (reference sequence). V was clipped by 2 bases and J by 2 bases, with 4 bases between them. CDR3 length equals 13 residues. Here the CDR3 reads CASSLGAGNTIYF. CDR3 sequence (DNA): TGTGCCAGCAGTTTAGGGGCTGGAAACACCATATATTTT.

The rearrangement links TRBV12-3 or TRBV12-4 to TRBJ1-6; D gene uncertain. V gave up 2 bases and J gave up 7 bases, with 9 bases separating them. The CDR3 is made up of 14 amino acids. CDR3 coding DNA: TGTGCCAGCAGTTTATCCCAGCAAAATTCACCCCTCCACTTT. Its translation is CASSLSQQNSPLHF.

In this sample, this clonotype turned up a few times. The chain recombines TRBV19 with TRBJ1-5, with no clear D. The germline CDR1 and CDR2 sequences are LNHDA and SQIVND (reference sequence). The CDR3 spans 14 residues. Trimming took 2 bases from V and 9 from J, leaving 14 bases between them. The CDR3 DNA reads TGTGCCAGTAGTATATCCGGACCTGATAGGCCCCAGCATTTT. Its translation: CASSISGPDRPQHF.